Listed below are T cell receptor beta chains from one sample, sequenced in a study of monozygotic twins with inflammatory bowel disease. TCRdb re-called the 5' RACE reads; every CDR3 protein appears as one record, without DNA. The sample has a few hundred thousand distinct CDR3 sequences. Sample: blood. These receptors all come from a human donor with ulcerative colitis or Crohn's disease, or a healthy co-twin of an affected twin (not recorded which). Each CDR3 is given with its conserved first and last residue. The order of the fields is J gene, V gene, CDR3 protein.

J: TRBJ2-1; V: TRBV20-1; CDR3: CSARMEGGWGNNEQFF
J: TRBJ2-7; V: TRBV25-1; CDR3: CASRTELDYEQYF
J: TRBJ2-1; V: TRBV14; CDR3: CASSQPSGGTEQFF
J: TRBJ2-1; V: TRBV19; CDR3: CASSKRLAGEGEQFF
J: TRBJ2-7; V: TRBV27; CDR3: CASSRRGGQSRGYEQYF
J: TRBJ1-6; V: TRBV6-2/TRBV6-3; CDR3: CASSTVRGQGASMGSPLHF
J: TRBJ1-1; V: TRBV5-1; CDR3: CASSLDQPNTEAFF
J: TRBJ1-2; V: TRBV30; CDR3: CASRGKNNYGYTF
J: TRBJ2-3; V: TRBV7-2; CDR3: CASSFRLAGGTDTQYF
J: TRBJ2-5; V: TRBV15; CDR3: CATSLDRGKETQYF
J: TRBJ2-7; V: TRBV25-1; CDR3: CASSASGQGKVQYF